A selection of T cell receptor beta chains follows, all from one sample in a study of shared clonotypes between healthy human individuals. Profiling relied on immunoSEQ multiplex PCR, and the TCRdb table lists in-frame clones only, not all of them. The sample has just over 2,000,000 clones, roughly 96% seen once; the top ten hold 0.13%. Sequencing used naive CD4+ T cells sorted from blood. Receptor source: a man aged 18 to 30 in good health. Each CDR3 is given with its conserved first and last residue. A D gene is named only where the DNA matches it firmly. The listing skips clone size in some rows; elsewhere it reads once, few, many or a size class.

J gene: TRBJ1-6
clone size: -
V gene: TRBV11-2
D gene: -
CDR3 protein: CASSHLRENSPLHF
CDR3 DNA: TGTGCCAGCAGCCACCTAAGGGAGAATTCACCCCTCCACTTT

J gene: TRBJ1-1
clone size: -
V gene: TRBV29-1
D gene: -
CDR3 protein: CSVVGNTEAFF
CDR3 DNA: TGCAGCGTTGTCGGGAACACTGAAGCTTTCTTT

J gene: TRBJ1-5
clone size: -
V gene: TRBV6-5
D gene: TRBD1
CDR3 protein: CASSTGTGYNQPQHF
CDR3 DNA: TGTGCCAGCAGTACCGGGACAGGTTACAATCAGCCCCAGCATTTT

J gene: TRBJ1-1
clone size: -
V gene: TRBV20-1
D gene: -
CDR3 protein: CSARDDRAFF
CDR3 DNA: TGCAGTGCTAGAGATGACCGGGCTTTCTTT

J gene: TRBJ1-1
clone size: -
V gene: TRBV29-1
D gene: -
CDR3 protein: CSVGRIMNTEAFF
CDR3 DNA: TGCAGCGTTGGTCGGATCATGAACACTGAAGCTTTCTTT

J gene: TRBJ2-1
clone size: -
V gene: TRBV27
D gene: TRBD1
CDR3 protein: CASSLWGWDRGSNEQFF
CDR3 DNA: TGTGCCAGCAGCCTCTGGGGGTGGGACAGGGGGAGCAATGAGCAGTTCTTC

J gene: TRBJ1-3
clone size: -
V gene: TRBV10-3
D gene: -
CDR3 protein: CAISGRETGNTIYF
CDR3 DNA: TGTGCCATCAGTGGAAGGGAAACTGGAAACACCATATATTTT

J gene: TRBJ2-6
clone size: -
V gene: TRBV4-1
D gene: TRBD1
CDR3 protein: CASSPGQAGANVLTF
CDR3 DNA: TGCGCCAGCAGCCCAGGACAGGCTGGGGCCAACGTCCTGACTTTC

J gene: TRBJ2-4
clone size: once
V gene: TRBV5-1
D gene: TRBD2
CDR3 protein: CASSPMAGVEGKNIQYF
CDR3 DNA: TGCGCCAGCAGCCCCATGGCGGGGGTTGAGGGCAAAAACATTCAGTACTTC

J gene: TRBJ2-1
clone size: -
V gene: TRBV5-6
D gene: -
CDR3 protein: CASSLGTPSYNEQFF
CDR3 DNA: TGTGCCAGCAGCTTGGGGACACCCTCCTACAATGAGCAGTTCTTC

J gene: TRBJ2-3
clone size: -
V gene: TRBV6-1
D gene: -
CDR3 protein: CASSEEWGPRDTQYF
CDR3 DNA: TGTGCCAGCAGTGAAGAGTGGGGGCCGAGAGATACGCAGTATTTT

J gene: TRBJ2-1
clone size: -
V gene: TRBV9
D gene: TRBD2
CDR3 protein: CASSATSGGNNEQFF
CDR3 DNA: TGTGCCAGCAGCGCGACTAGCGGGGGTAACAATGAGCAGTTCTTC

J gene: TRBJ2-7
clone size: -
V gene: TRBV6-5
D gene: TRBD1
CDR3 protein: CASSFDRVSSYEQYF
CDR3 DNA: TGTGCCAGCAGTTTCGACAGGGTGAGCTCCTACGAGCAGTACTTC

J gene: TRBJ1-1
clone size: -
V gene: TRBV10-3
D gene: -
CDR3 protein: CAISETNTEAFF
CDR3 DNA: TGTGCCATCAGTGAGACAAACACTGAAGCTTTCTTT

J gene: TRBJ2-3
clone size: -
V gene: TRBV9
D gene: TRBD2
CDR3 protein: CASSPRGAGTDTQYF
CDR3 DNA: TGTGCCAGCAGCCCCCGGGGAGCGGGAACAGATACGCAGTATTTT

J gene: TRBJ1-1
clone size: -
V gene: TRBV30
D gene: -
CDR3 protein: CAWSVRTIGDTEAFF
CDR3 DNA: TGTGCCTGGAGTGTACGGACAATCGGGGACACTGAAGCTTTCTTT

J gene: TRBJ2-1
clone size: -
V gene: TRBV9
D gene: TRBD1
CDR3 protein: CASSVGVGQGYNEQFF
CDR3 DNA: TGTGCCAGCAGCGTAGGTGTGGGACAGGGCTACAATGAGCAGTTCTTC

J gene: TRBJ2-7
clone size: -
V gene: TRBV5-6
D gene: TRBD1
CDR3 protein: CASSLFRDRGYEQYF
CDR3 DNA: TGTGCCAGCAGCTTGTTTCGGGACAGGGGCTACGAGCAGTACTTC

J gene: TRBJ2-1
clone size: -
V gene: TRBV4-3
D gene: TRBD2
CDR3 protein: CASSQVGLGVYNEQFF
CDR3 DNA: TGCGCCAGCAGCCAAGTGGGACTAGGAGTCTACAATGAGCAGTTCTTC

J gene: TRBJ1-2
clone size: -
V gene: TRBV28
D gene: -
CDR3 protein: CASRKANYGYTF
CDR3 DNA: TGTGCCAGCAGAAAGGCGAACTATGGCTACACCTTC